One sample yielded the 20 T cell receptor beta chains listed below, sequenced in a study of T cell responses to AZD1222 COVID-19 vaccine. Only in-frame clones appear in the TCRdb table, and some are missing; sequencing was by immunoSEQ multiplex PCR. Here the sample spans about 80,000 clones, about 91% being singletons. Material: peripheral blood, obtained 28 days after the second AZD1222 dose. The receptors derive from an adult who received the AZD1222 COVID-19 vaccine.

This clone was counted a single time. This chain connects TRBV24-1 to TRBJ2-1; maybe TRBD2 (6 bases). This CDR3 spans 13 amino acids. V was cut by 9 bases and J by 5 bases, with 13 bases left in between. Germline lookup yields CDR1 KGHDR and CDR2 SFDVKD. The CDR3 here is CATGGSVDNEQFF. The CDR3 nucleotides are TGTGCCACCGGGGGGTCGGTCGACAATGAGCAGTTCTTC.

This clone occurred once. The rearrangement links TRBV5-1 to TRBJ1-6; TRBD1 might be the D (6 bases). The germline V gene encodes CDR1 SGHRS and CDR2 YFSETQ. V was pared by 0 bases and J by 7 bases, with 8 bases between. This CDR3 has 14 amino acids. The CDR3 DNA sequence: TGCGCCAGCAGCTTGGACAGGGACAATTCACCCCTCCACTTT. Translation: CASSLDRDNSPLHF.

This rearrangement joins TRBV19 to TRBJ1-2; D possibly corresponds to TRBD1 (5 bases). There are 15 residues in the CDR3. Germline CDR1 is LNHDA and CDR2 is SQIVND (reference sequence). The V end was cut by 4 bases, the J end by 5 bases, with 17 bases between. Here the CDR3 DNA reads TGTGCCAGTAGTAGGAGGGGCCAGGGAGGATATGGCTACACCTTC. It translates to CASSRRGQGGYGYTF.

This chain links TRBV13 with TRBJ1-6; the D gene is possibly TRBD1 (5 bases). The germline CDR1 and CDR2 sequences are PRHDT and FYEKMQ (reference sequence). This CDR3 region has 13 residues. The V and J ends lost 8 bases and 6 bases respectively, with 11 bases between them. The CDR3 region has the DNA TGTGCCAGCCGACAGTCGCTTAATTCACCCCTCCACTTT. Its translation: CASRQSLNSPLHF.

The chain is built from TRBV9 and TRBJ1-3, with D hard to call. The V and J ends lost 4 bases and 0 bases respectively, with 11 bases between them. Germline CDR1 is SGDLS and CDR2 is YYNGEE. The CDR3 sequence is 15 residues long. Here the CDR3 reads CASSPQTGSGNTIYF. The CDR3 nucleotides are TGTGCCAGCAGCCCCCAGACGGGCTCTGGAAACACCATATATTTT.

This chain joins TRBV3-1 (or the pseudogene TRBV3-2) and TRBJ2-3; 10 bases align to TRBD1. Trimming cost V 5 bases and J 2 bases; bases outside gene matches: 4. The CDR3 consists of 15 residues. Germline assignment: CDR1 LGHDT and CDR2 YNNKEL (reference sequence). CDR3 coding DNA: TGTGCCAGCAGCACCGGGACAGGGGACACAGATACGCAGTATTTT. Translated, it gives CASSTGTGDTDTQYF.

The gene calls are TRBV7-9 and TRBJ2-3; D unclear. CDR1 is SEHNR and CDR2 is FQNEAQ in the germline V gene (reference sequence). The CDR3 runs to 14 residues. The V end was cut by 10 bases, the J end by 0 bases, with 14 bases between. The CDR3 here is CAITGGSSTDTQYF. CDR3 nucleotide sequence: TGTGCCATAACGGGTGGATCTAGCACAGATACGCAGTATTTT.

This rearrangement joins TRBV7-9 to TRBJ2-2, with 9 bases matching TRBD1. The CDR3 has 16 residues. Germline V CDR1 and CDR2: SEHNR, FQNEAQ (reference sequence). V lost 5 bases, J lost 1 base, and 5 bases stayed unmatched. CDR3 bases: TGTGCCAGCAGCCCCGGACAGGGGATGAACACCGGGGAGCTGTTTTTT. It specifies CASSPGQGMNTGELFF.

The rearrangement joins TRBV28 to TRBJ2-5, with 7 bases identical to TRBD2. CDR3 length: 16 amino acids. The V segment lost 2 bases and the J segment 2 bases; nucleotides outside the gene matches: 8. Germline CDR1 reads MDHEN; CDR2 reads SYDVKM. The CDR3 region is CASSLPTSWGQETQYF. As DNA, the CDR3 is TGTGCCAGCAGTTTACCGACTAGCTGGGGACAAGAGACCCAGTACTTC.

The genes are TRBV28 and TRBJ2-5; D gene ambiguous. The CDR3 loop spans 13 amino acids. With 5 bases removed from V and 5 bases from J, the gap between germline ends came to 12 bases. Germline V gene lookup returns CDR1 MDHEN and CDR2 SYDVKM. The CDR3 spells CASSIQVSETQYF. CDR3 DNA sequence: TGTGCCAGCAGTATCCAGGTCTCTGAGACCCAGTACTTC.

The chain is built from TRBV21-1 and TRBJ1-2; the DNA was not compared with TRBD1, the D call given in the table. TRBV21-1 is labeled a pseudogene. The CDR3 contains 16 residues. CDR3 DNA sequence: TGTGCCAGCAGCAAAGCGGCCAGGGGGGCTAACTATGGCTACACCTTC. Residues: CASSKAARGANYGYTF.

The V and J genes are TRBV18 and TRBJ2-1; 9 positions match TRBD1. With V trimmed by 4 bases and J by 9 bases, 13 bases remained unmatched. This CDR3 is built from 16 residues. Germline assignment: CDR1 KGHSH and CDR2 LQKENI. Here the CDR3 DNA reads TGTGCCAGCTCACGGGGACAGGGCCAAGGCGGCGGTGAGCAGTTCTTC. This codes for CASSRGQGQGGGEQFF. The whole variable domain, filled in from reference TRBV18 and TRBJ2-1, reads NAGVMQNPRHLVRRRGQEARLRCSPMKGHSHVYWYRQLPEEGLKFMVYLQKENIIDESGMPKERFSAEFPKEGPSILRIQQVVRGDSAAYFCASSRGQGQGGGEQFFGPGTRLTVL.

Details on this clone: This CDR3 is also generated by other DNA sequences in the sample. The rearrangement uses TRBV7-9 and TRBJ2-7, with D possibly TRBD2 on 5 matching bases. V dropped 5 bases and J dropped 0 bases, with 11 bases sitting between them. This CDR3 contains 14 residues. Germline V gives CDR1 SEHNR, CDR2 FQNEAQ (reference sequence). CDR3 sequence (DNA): TGTGCCAGCAGCCTCGGCGCGGGCTCCTACGAGCAGTACTTC. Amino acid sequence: CASSLGAGSYEQYF.

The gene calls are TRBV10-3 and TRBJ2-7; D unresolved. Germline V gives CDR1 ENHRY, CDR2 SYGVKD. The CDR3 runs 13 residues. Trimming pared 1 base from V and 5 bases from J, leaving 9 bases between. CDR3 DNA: TGTGCCATCAGTGAGTTCAAGTCGAACGAGCAGTACTTC. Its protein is CAISEFKSNEQYF.

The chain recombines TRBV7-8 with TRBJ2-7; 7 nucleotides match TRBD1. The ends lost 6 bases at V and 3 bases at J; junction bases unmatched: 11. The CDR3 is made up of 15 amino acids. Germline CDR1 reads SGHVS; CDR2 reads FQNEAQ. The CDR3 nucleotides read TGTGCCAGCAGGCCGTCGGGACAGAAGGACTACGAGCAGTACTTC. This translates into CASRPSGQKDYEQYF.

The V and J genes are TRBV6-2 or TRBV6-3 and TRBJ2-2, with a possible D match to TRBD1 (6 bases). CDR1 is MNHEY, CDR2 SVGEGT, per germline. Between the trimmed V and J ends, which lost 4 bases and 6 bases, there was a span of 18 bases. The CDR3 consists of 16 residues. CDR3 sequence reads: CASSLRGSSVSGELFF. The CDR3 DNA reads TGTGCCAGCAGTTTAAGGGGGAGTAGCGTCTCCGGGGAGCTGTTTTTT.

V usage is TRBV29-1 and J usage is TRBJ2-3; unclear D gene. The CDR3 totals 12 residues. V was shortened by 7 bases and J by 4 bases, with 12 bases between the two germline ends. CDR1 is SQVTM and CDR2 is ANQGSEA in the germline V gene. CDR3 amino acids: CSANMASDTQYF. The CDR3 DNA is TGCAGCGCAAATATGGCTTCAGATACGCAGTATTTT.

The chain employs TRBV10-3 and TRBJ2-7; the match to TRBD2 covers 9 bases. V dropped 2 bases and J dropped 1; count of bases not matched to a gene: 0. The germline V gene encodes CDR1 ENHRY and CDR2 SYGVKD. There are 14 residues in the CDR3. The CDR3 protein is CAISEAGGSYEQYF. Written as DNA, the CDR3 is TGTGCCATCAGTGAGGCGGGAGGGTCCTACGAGCAGTACTTC.

CDR3 bases: TGTGCCAGCAGGGTCCCGGGACCGATGATGGGGCCCCAGCATTTT. It specifies CASRVPGPMMGPQHF. The genes are TRBV27 and TRBJ1-5, with TRBD1 as a possible D gene (5 bases). The germline V and J ends were trimmed by 6 bases and 9 bases, with 21 bases remaining between them. This CDR3 is built from 15 residues. Germline CDR1 MNHEY, CDR2 SMNVEV (reference sequence).

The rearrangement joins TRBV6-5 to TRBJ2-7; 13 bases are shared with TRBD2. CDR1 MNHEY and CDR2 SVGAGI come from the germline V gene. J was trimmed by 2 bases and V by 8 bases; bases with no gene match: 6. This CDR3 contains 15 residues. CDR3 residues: CASRPGLAGTYEQYF. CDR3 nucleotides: TGTGCCAGCCGTCCGGGACTAGCGGGAACCTACGAGCAGTACTTC.